This T cell receptor (beta chain) was obtained from a study of blood T cells in healthy people across ages. A second PCR, run for about 6 to 11 cycles, used a sample-barcoded 5' primer plus a J-beta primer mix. TCRdb independently ran MiXCR on the 5' RACE reads; one entry per CDR3 protein. The profile shows 1.8 million or so distinct CDR3 sequences, roughly two fifths of them singletons. This CDR3 region has 15 residues. With 4 bases removed from V and 6 bases from J, the gap between germline ends came to 16 bases. Germline loops: CDR1 MNHEY, CDR2 SVGEGT. Each donor was a healthy Caucasian individual from Russia, aged about 6 to 90. Per individual sample, total RNA of at least 5.5 micrograms was extracted. Study conclusions and caveats: Older age coincided with a roughly linear decline in TCR beta diversity per million T cells.

Of note for this clonotype: Its antigen is not identified.

The clonotype was recovered from a human donor in good health. What was sequenced was blood. The rearrangement uses TRBV6-2 or TRBV6-3 and TRBJ1-5, with D possibly being TRBD1 (5 bases). The DNA of the CDR3 is TGTGCCAGCAGTTTTTATGCAGGCGGGGGTCAGCCCCAGCATTTT. It is translated as CASSFYAGGGQPQHF.